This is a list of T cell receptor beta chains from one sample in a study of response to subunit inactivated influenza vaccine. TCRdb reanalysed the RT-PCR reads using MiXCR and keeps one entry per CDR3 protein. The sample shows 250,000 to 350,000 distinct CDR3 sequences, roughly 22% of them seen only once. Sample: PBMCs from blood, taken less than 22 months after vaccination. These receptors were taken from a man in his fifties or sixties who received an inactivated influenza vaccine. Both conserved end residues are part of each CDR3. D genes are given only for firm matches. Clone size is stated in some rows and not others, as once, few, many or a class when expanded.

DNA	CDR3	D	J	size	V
TGTGCCAGCAGCTTCCCATTTCGAGGGGGGTATGGCTACACCTTC	CASSFPFRGGYGYTF	.	TRBJ1-2	.	TRBV7-2
TGTGCCAACAGCTACTCCCGGGACAAACTTAACTATGGCTACACCTTC	CANSYSRDKLNYGYTF	.	TRBJ1-2	.	TRBV7-9
TGCACCAGCAGCTTGGGGGGCGACATCCCCTATGGCTACACCTTC	CTSSLGGDIPYGYTF	.	TRBJ1-2	few	TRBV5-1
TGTGCCATCGGGATCGGGACAGGGACCTACAATGAGCAGTTCTTC	CAIGIGTGTYNEQFF	TRBD1	TRBJ2-1	few	TRBV10-3
TGTGCCAGCAGCCGAACAGGGAGGAAGAAAAATGAGCAGTTCTTC	CASSRTGRKKNEQFF	.	TRBJ2-1	few	TRBV7-9
TGTGCCACCAGTGATTTCAGCAGGGGGCATGGCTACACCTTC	CATSDFSRGHGYTF	TRBD1	TRBJ1-2	.	TRBV24-1
TGTGCCAGCAGCGCCGGTTACGATACGGGGGAGACCGGGGAGCTGTTTTTT	CASSAGYDTGETGELFF	.	TRBJ2-2	few	TRBV5-5
TGCGCCAGCAGCCAAGGGTGGGGGGGCTACGAGCAGTACTTC	CASSQGWGGYEQYF	TRBD2	TRBJ2-7	.	TRBV4-3
TGCAGTGCTAGAGTAAACTACGAGCAGTACTTC	CSARVNYEQYF	.	TRBJ2-7	few	TRBV20-1
TGTGCCAGCAAGGAAAATGGCTACACCTTC	CASKENGYTF	.	TRBJ1-2	many	TRBV6-1
TGTGCCAGCAAGACTAGCGGGAGCTACAATGAGCAGTTCTTC	CASKTSGSYNEQFF	TRBD2	TRBJ2-1	few	TRBV6-1
TGTGCCAGCAGCGTACCGGGACAGGGAATACCCACAGATACGCAGTATTTT	CASSVPGQGIPTDTQYF	TRBD1	TRBJ2-3	.	TRBV9
TGCGCCAGCAGCTTGTACCAGGGCTATGGCTACACCTTC	CASSLYQGYGYTF	.	TRBJ1-2	.	TRBV5-1
TGCGCCAGCAGCTCTACAGGGGGCGCGGCTGAAGCTTTCTTT	CASSSTGGAAEAFF	TRBD1	TRBJ1-1	many	TRBV5-1
TGTGCCAGCAGCTTATTAATCGAGCGTGAGCAGTTCTTC	CASSLLIEREQFF	.	TRBJ2-1	few	TRBV7-2